Below, one TCR beta chain is given with its context. Original processing notes: Reference gene primer amplification in the assay estimated nucleated cell counts. Some clones are missing from TCRdb's copy, which holds only in-frame ones; the method was immunoSEQ multiplex PCR. Clone size and the V and J calls come from that table; the DNA yielded D and trimming. The sample has under 250,000 clones; about 86% are singletons. This sample was included in a study of blood T cell repertoires in COVID-19. Study-wide context: From the United States, Italy and Spain came samples of acute and convalescent COVID-19. The cDNA or gDNA used as material had been derived from T cells, B-cell-depleted T cells, or PBMCs.

The J segment lost 5 bases and the V segment lost 5 bases, leaving 8 bases of the junction unmatched. The CDR3 sequence is 15 residues long. Germline CDR1 SGHNT, CDR2 YENEEA. Input material: peripheral blood. J is TRBJ1-2 and V is TRBV11-3; 10 nucleotides agree with TRBD1. The origin of this receptor is a man aged 40-55 years with active or convalescent COVID-19. The CDR3 sequence is CASSPIGTGDYGYTF. The CDR3 nucleotides are TGTGCCAGCAGCCCGATCGGGACAGGGGATTATGGCTACACCTTC.